This T cell receptor beta chain is from a study of T cell changes during pregnancy in multiple sclerosis. Produced via immunoSEQ multiplex PCR; TCRdb's table is partial and in-frame only. The data contain about 59,000 clones, just under 90% of them seen just once; the ten biggest clones take up over 4%. Germline V lookup: CDR1 SGHRS, CDR2 YFSETQ. The CDR3 length is 20 residues. Unmatched junction bases numbered 13, after V lost 0 bases and J lost 2 bases. The chain recombines TRBV5-1 with TRBJ2-2; 10 nucleotides match TRBD2. Sequenced sample: peripheral blood from another person, used as feeder cells. This receptor was taken from a human donor whose cells served as feeder cells for cultures in a pregnancy study. The CDR3 is CASSLVQRGGRAKNTGELFF. The CDR3 DNA sequence: TGCGCCAGCAGCTTGGTCCAGCGGGGGGGCCGGGCAAAAAACACCGGGGAGCTGTTTTTT.